These 12 T cell receptor beta chains were all obtained from the same sample, sequenced in a study of blood T cell repertoires in COVID-19. The data were produced by immunoSEQ multiplex PCR, yet TCRdb's version contains in-frame clones alone and is incomplete. The sample includes roughly 250,000 clones, about 90% of them seen just once. Specimen: PBMCs or T cells enriched from blood (not recorded which). Receptors originate from a woman aged 18 to 35 who had recovered from COVID-19.

V gene TRBV10-3 combines with J gene TRBJ2-3; 8 bases line up with TRBD2. This CDR3 comprises 16 residues. Trimming cost V 6 bases and J 2 bases; bases outside gene matches: 10. Germline assignment: CDR1 ENHRY and CDR2 SYGVKD. The CDR3 is CAISGLAGTTTDTQYF. In DNA, the CDR3 is TGTGCCATCAGCGGATTAGCGGGGACGACCACAGATACGCAGTATTTT.

This chain uses TRBV11-2 with TRBJ1-2; D remains ambiguous. The V end lost 6 bases, the J end lost 3 bases, and 11 bases lay between the germline ends. This CDR3 has 13 residues. Germline V gene data show CDR1 as SGHAT and CDR2 as FQNNGV. The CDR3 DNA sequence: TGTGCCAGCAGTCCTATAACTGACTATGGCTACACCTTC. Amino acids: CASSPITDYGYTF. The full variable domain, completed using reference TRBV11-2 and TRBJ1-2, is EAGVAQSPRYKIIEKRQSVAFWCNPISGHATLYWYQQILGQGPKLLIQFQNNGVVDDSQLPKDRFSAERLKGVDSTLKIQPAKLEDSAVYLCASSPITDYGYTFGSGTRLTVV.

The CDR3 here is CASSRQGPYGYTF. The CDR3 DNA sequence: TGTGCCAGCAGTCGACAGGGCCCCTATGGCTACACCTTC. The J gene is TRBJ1-2, the V gene TRBV12-3 or TRBV12-4, with 7 bases matching TRBD1. This CDR3 comprises 13 residues. The J segment lost 4 bases and the V segment lost 5 bases, leaving 4 bases of the junction unmatched.

The J gene is TRBJ1-2, the V gene TRBV10-3; no definite D call. Trimming cost V 2 bases and J 2 bases, with 12 bases left between them. The CDR3 spans 15 residues. Germline loops: CDR1 ENHRY, CDR2 SYGVKD. The CDR3 loop reads CAISESPGTNYGYTF. CDR3 DNA sequence: TGTGCCATCAGTGAGAGCCCGGGAACCAACTATGGCTACACCTTC.

This chain connects TRBV11-2 to TRBJ1-1; TRBD1 aligns across 8 bases. Unmatched junction bases numbered 10, after V lost 4 bases and J lost 3 bases. Germline values: CDR1 SGHAT, CDR2 FQNNGV. The CDR3 runs to 16 residues. CDR3 DNA sequence: TGTGCCAGCAGCTATCAGGGGGCACTAACCGACACTGAAGCTTTCTTT. Translation gives CASSYQGALTDTEAFF.

The chain employs TRBV24-1 and TRBJ1-2; weak D call: TRBD1 (5 bases). The CDR3 contains 14 residues. The germline V gene has CDR1 KGHDR and CDR2 SFDVKD. Trimming removed 4 bases from V and 5 bases from J, with 13 bases in between. The CDR3 loop reads CATSEGTGGYGYTF. As DNA, the CDR3 is TGTGCCACCAGTGAGGGGACGGGGGGGTATGGCTACACCTTC.

This clone was seen a single time. V and J are TRBV7-9 and TRBJ1-1; D might be TRBD1 (6 bases). Germline assignment: CDR1 SEHNR and CDR2 FQNEAQ (reference sequence). The V gene lost 5 bases and the J gene lost 4 bases, with 17 bases spanning the gap. CDR3 length: 15 residues. DNA for the CDR3: TGTGCCAGCAGCCCCGCGCGCGTACAGGGCACTGAAGCTTTCTTT. Its translation is CASSPARVQGTEAFF.

The genes are TRBV7-2 and TRBJ2-5; TRBD1 matches at 9 bases. CDR1 and CDR2 (germline): SGHTA, FQGNSA. Trimming removed 5 bases from V and 4 bases from J; junction bases left unmatched: 2. This CDR3 contains 13 residues. The CDR3 spells CASSRTGAETQYF. The CDR3 region has the DNA TGTGCCAGCAGCCGGACAGGGGCAGAGACCCAGTACTTC.

The gene calls are TRBV3-1 (or the pseudogene TRBV3-2) and TRBJ1-5; D call uncertain. Trimming pared 3 bases from V and 3 bases from J, leaving 3 bases between. The CDR3 spans 12 residues. Germline loops: CDR1 LGHDT, CDR2 YNNKEL (reference sequence). The DNA of the CDR3 is TGTGCCAGCAGCCATTACAATCAGCCCCAGCATTTT. Translating it yields CASSHYNQPQHF.

CDR3 coding DNA: TGTGCCAGCAGCGTTGCAGGGGGCTGGGGCTACACCTTC. As protein: CASSVAGGWGYTF. The gene calls are TRBV6-5 and TRBJ1-2; 8 bases line up with TRBD1. The CDR3 spans 13 residues. Germline V gene lookup returns CDR1 MNHEY and CDR2 SVGAGI. Trimming cost V 6 bases and J 8 bases; bases outside gene matches: 8.

The chain recombines TRBV6-5 with TRBJ1-2; 7 bases are shared with TRBD1. Trimming cost V 6 bases and J 4 bases; bases outside gene matches: 8. Germline CDR1 is MNHEY and CDR2 is SVGAGI. CDR3 length: 14 residues. CDR3 loop: CASSPTGVIYGYTF. The CDR3 bases are TGTGCCAGCAGCCCCACAGGGGTGATCTATGGCTACACCTTC.

The rearrangement joins TRBV28 to TRBJ1-4; D unclear. This CDR3 has 16 amino acids. Trimming cost V 4 bases and J 0 bases, with 12 bases left between them. Germline-derived CDR1 and CDR2 are MDHEN and SYDVKM. CDR3 sequence (DNA): TGTGCCAGCAGTTCTCCAGGCTCTGCAACTAATGAAAAACTGTTTTTT. Translating it yields CASSSPGSATNEKLFF. Variable domain in full (rest from reference TRBV28 and TRBJ1-4): DVKVTQSSRYLVKRTGEKVFLECVQDMDHENMFWYRQDPGLGLRLIYFSYDVKMKEKGDIPEGYSVSREKKERFSLILESASTNQTSMYLCASSSPGSATNEKLFFGSGTQLSVL.